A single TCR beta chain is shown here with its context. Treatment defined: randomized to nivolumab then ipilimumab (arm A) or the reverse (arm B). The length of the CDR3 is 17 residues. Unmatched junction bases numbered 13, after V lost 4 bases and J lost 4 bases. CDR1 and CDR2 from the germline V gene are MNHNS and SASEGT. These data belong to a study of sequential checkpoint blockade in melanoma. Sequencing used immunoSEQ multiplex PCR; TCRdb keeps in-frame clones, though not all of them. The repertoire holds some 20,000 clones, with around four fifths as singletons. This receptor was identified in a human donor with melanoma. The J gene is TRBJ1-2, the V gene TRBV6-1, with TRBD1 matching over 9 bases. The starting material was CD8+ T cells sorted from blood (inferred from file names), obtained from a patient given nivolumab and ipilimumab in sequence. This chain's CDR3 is CASSGWTGERLGYGYTF. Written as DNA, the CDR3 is TGTGCCAGCAGTGGTTGGACAGGGGAGCGCCTAGGCTATGGCTACACCTTC.